This entry is about one TCR beta chain. Produced via immunoSEQ multiplex PCR; TCRdb's table is partial and in-frame only. The sample consists of a few hundred thousand clones, 75% to 90% of them appearing once. This record comes from a study of blood T cell repertoires in COVID-19. Germline loops: CDR1 MNHEY, CDR2 SMNVEV (reference sequence). The CDR3 totals 15 residues. The V end lost 4 bases, the J end lost 0 bases, and 7 bases lay between the germline ends. Sample: PBMCs or T cells enriched from blood (not recorded which). The chain recombines TRBV27 with TRBJ1-6, with D unclear. This receptor was identified in a woman aged 18-35 years who had recovered from COVID-19. CDR3 in amino acids: CASSWRSSYNSPLHF. CDR3 in DNA: TGTGCCAGCAGTTGGAGGAGCTCCTATAATTCACCCCTCCACTTT.